The present TCR beta chain was sequenced within a study of regulatory T cells in long-lasting Graves disease listed by TCRdb under 2021. Regarding the complete study: Patients with newly diagnosed Graves' disease had been on antithyroid drugs for under 3 months. Patients with persistent Graves' disease were compared with patients with newly diagnosed Graves' disease using TCR sequencing and RNA sequencing of peripheral blood. The study was registered as a clinical trial and conducted in China. TCR sequencing covered some 13 persistent and around 20 newly diagnosed Graves' disease patients, around 33 samples in total.

Preparation of the library involved multiplex PCR. The sequencer listed for this sample is Illumina HiSeq 4000. CDR3 regions were amplified by Arm-PCR with iRepertoire HTBI primers to construct TCR beta libraries. PCR products were gel purified before sequencing. From the authors' description of their analysis: Gene usage analysis of CDR3 amino acid clonotypes relied on the 60 or so TRBV and over 13 TRBJ segments identified across samples. Filtered high-quality paired reads were merged into contigs using COPE and FqMerger. BLAST was used to align contigs to IMGT TRBV, TRBD and TRBJ reference genes, with CDR3 defined following IMGT. Any clonotype with a frequency above 0.1% was counted as a highly expanded clone. Repertoire diversity was measured by Shannon entropy, and V-J evenness by the Gini coefficient. A clonotype was considered public if more than one individual shared it. TCRdb reanalyzed the raw reads on its own, using fastp at Q25 for trimming and MiXCR for clone calling, and kept in-frame beta chains. Entries that share a CDR3 protein sequence are merged under the most common genes and DNA. Clone size and V and J calls follow TCRdb, not the original study. In this sample the table shows roughly 510,000 distinct CDR3 sequences, 15% to 20% of which occur a single time. Together, the top ten hold around 12% of the sample.

The time point label of this sample denotes: newly diagnosed GD, antithyroid drugs for less than 3 months. RNA was extracted from PBMCs in TRIzol for both TCR sequencing and RNA sequencing. The diagnosis of Graves' disease followed American Thyroid Association guidelines. Patients were recruited from an endocrinology department in Xi'an, China. Each patient gave around 9.2 milliliters of peripheral blood, collected in an EDTA anticoagulant tube. Ficoll Paque Plus density gradient separation was used to isolate PBMCs, and no additional T cell sorting was done. An Agilent 2100 Bioanalyzer and agarose gel were used to check RNA quality, and a NanoDrop 2000 was used to measure RNA concentration. This clonotype occurred a few times. Its antigen has not been determined. It has no much larger one-base neighbor in the sample; base qualities were not kept. V is cut by 6 bases and J by 0 bases, and the space between the germline ends is 14 bases. CDR1 and CDR2 were assigned from the germline V gene as LGHNT and FRNRAP. The CDR3 measures 15 amino acids from cysteine to phenylalanine. Only the CDR3 portion is preserved as DNA: 45 bases, with reading frame beginning at the first base.

What the research found in general, with its limitations: Sequencing and analysis were restricted to the TCR beta chain. More public clonotypes were shared among persistent patients (approximately 3,000) than among newly diagnosed patients (966). The small sample size was acknowledged by the authors as a limitation that may reduce accuracy. Persistent Graves' disease patients showed lower TCR Shannon entropy and fewer highly expanded clones than newly diagnosed patients, suggesting clonal expansion. Persistent disease showed preferential use of TRBV28, TRBJ1-2 and TRBJ2-5, whereas newly diagnosed disease favored TRBV20-1 and TRBJ2-1. Only peripheral blood was studied, because thyroid tissue, the primary lesion, was inaccessible.

This sample was also put to use in a study of T cells in Graves' hyperthyroidism and ophthalmopathy. The second investigation adds: Stable Graves' hyperthyroidism was defined as the absence of progression to ophthalmopathy over 18 months of follow-up. Hyperthyroidism patients were newly diagnosed, had a disease duration of under 2 months, and were aged 18 to 65 years. Exclusion was applied to patients with uncontrolled infections, other autoimmune diseases, pregnancy or lactation. Diagnoses were based on clinical symptoms, serum thyroxine and TRAb, thyroid ultrasound and orbital computed tomography. The TCR CDR3 was subjected to a first round of RT-PCR using the HTBI primer set and the Qiagen OneStep RT-PCR kit. Most expanded thyroid clonotypes (frequency above 0.001) were also found in blood, which suggests that blood repertoires may mirror thyroid immune responses. In cross-validation, a model built on a 13 V-J signature told ophthalmopathy apart from stable hyperthyroidism with 85% to 90% sensitivity and around 83% specificity, and in testing the same model reached 80%/75%. In validation, progression to ophthalmopathy was predicted by the model with nearly 71% sensitivity and around 76% specificity, a median of about 6.8 months before onset. To identify TCR V-J signatures that set the groups apart, the researchers used a discovery cohort of 90 to 100 patients, made up of roughly 45 with Graves' ophthalmopathy and 57 with stable Graves' hyperthyroidism. Prospective prediction of ophthalmopathy was tested in an independent validation cohort of 18 to 20 hyperthyroidism patients and 17 patients who later progressed to ophthalmopathy. For training and testing, the 80 to 100 patients in the discovery cohort were randomly divided in a 7:3 ratio. In roughly six Graves' hyperthyroidism patients, the study also compared T-cell repertoires from thyroid tissue with T-cell repertoires from blood. After blood sampling, hyperthyroidism patients were treated with methimazole at a starting dose of 30 mg daily, and ophthalmopathy patients were treated with high-dose intravenous methylprednisolone. The libraries were constructed in a second round of multiplex PCR and then size-selected and purified. Sequencing of the libraries was done on an Illumina HiSeq2000 using paired-end 100 bp reads. SOAPnuke was used to process the raw data, with reads discarded if the reads contained adapters or uncalled bases, had a mean Phred below 15, or lacked an exact constant-primer or identifier match. COPE v1.2.5 was used to merge the high-quality paired reads, and each unique nucleotide sequence was defined as a clonotype. MiTCR v1.1 was used to align the clonotypes against IMGT TRBV, TRBD and TRBJ reference segments. The analysis was restricted to V-J combinations with a frequency above 0.0001, which together covered about 99% of the repertoires. The TCS score was defined as F50 (clonal expansion) divided by E x V (chaos), with BLOSUM62-based TCRdist calculated between CDR3 peptides within each V-J. Welch's t-statistics and random forest reduced roughly 530 V-J features to fewer than 15, which were used in a naive Bayes classifier (R e1071). No statistical method was used to set the sample size in advance, and investigators knew the group allocation. The paper describes TCR Vbeta CDR3 sequencing of 135 peripheral blood samples, made up of about 40 ophthalmopathy patients, around 78 hyperthyroidism patients and 17 progressor patients.

This clonotype was obtained from a young man with Graves disease. Donor details come from another sample of the same person, matched by shared clones. Material: peripheral blood mononuclear cells (PBMCs), obtained at new diagnosis, from a patient treated with antithyroid drugs. The receptor chain draws on TRBV12-5 and TRBJ1-1; a tentative D match to TRBD1 spans 6 bases. The CDR3 reads as follows: CASGQRGVMNTEAFF. The nucleotide sequence reads TGTGCTAGTGGCCAGAGGGGGGTAATGAACACTGAAGCTTTCTTT.